Listed below are T cell receptor beta chains from one sample, sequenced in a study of blood T cell repertoires in COVID-19. Sequencing used immunoSEQ multiplex PCR; TCRdb keeps in-frame clones, though not all of them. The table lists around 190,000 clones, 83% of them singletons. The specimen was peripheral blood. These receptors all come from a human donor in a cohort sampled during active COVID-19. Both conserved end residues are part of each CDR3. Each record gives: V gene, J gene, clone size, D gene, CDR3 protein, CDR3 DNA. A D gene is named only where the DNA matches it firmly. Only part of the rows carry a size: once, few, many, or a class if the clone is expanded.

V gene: TRBV24-1; J gene: TRBJ2-1; clone size: NA; D gene: TRBD2; CDR3 protein: CATSDQTSGGYNEQFF; CDR3 DNA: TGTGCCACCAGTGACCAAACTAGCGGGGGCTACAATGAGCAGTTCTTC
V gene: TRBV7-2; J gene: TRBJ2-1; clone size: NA; D gene: NA; CDR3 protein: CASSFSRQARWYEQFF; CDR3 DNA: TGTGCCAGCAGCTTCTCTCGGCAGGCCCGGTGGTATGAGCAGTTCTTC
V gene: TRBV12-3/TRBV12-4; J gene: TRBJ2-4; clone size: NA; D gene: TRBD2; CDR3 protein: CATSGGGANIQYF; CDR3 DNA: TGTGCCACCTCGGGAGGGGGGGCAAACATTCAGTACTTC
V gene: TRBV28; J gene: TRBJ1-1; clone size: once; D gene: NA; CDR3 protein: CASSPYGVMNTEAFF; CDR3 DNA: TGTGCCAGCAGTCCCTATGGAGTGATGAACACTGAAGCTTTCTTT
V gene: TRBV20-1; J gene: TRBJ1-5; clone size: NA; D gene: NA; CDR3 protein: CSASFQYSNQPQHF; CDR3 DNA: TGCAGTGCTAGTTTCCAGTATAGCAATCAGCCCCAGCATTTT
V gene: TRBV6-2/TRBV6-3; J gene: TRBJ2-5; clone size: NA; D gene: TRBD2; CDR3 protein: CASSYSSSGRAKGQETQYF; CDR3 DNA: TGTGCCAGCAGTTACTCCTCTAGCGGGAGAGCCAAGGGGCAGGAGACCCAGTACTTC
V gene: TRBV4-3; J gene: TRBJ1-1; clone size: few; D gene: NA; CDR3 protein: CASSLDNHSEAFF; CDR3 DNA: TGCGCCAGCAGCCTCGACAACCACTCTGAAGCTTTCTTT
V gene: TRBV7-2; J gene: TRBJ2-2; clone size: NA; D gene: TRBD1; CDR3 protein: CASSLEGRGTGELFF; CDR3 DNA: TGTGCCAGCAGCTTAGAGGGCAGGGGGACCGGGGAGCTGTTTTTT
V gene: TRBV5-1; J gene: TRBJ1-2; clone size: NA; D gene: TRBD1; CDR3 protein: CASSLEGDRTYYGYTF; CDR3 DNA: TGCGCCAGCAGCTTGGAGGGGGACAGGACCTACTATGGCTACACCTTC
V gene: TRBV23-1; J gene: TRBJ2-1; clone size: NA; D gene: NA; CDR3 protein: CASSPFPIGGVEQFF; CDR3 DNA: TGCGCCAGCAGTCCTTTCCCGATTGGAGGTGTTGAGCAGTTCTTC
V gene: TRBV27; J gene: TRBJ2-3; clone size: NA; D gene: TRBD1; CDR3 protein: CASSFLLSRGLRTDTQYF; CDR3 DNA: TGTGCCAGCAGTTTTCTCCTGAGCAGGGGGCTCCGAACAGATACGCAGTATTTT
V gene: TRBV5-4; J gene: TRBJ2-7; clone size: once; D gene: NA; CDR3 protein: CASSLGRPPYEQYF; CDR3 DNA: TGTGCCAGCAGCTTGGGGCGGCCCCCCTACGAGCAGTACTTC
V gene: TRBV4-3; J gene: TRBJ2-7; clone size: NA; D gene: NA; CDR3 protein: CASSRNTGIPPYF; CDR3 DNA: TGCGCCAGCAGCCGAAATACCGGGATCCCTCCGTACTTC